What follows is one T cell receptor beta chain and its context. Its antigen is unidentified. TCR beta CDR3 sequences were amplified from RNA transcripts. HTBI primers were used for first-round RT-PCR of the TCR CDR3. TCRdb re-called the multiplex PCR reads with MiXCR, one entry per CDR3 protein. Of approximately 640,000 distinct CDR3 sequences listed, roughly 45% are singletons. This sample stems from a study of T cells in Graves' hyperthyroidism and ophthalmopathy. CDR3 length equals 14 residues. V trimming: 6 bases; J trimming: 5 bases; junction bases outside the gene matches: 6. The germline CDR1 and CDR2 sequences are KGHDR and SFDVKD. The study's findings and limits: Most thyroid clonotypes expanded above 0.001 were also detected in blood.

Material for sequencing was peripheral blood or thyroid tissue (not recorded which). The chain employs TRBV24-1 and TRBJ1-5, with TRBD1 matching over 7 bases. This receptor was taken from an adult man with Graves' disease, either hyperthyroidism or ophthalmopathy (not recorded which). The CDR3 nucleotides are TGTGCCACCAGTCCTCCAGGGGGAGATCAGCCCCAGCATTTT. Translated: CATSPPGGDQPQHF.